The sequence of this T cell receptor beta chain was determined in a study of cytomegalovirus exposure and HLA in healthy donors. The germline CDR1 and CDR2 sequences are SGHDN and FVKESK. The CDR3 runs 16 residues. PCR employed 60 Vbeta and 13 Jbeta primers. Sequencing was performed with immunoSEQ multiplex PCR; in TCRdb, only in-frame clones are kept and a portion is missing. The sample records approximately 200,000 clones, roughly 85% being singletons. The clonotype was recovered from a woman between 45 and 65 years old in good health and CMV-seronegative. The rearrangement uses TRBV14 and TRBJ2-5; tentative D call: TRBD2 (6 bases). The J call could be wrong; TRBJ2-7 is a better fit for the DNA end. Material for sequencing was PBMCs. The CDR3, as DNA: TGTGCCAGCAGCCAAGTTTCGGCATCGGGGACTTACGAGCAGTACTTC. It is translated as CASSQVSASGTYEQYF.